This T cell receptor (beta chain) was found in a study of blood T cell repertoires in COVID-19. V lost 6 bases to trimming and J lost 4 bases, with 13 bases between them. Germline V gene data show CDR1 as MNHEY and CDR2 as SVGAGI. The CDR3 is 15 residues long. The method was immunoSEQ multiplex PCR; TCRdb's version includes in-frame clones alone and lacks a portion of them. Among approximately 130,000 clones listed, approximately 80% were seen once. The chain employs TRBV6-5 and TRBJ1-6, with D perhaps TRBD1 (5 bases). This TCR was sampled from a man aged 35 to 55 with active or convalescent COVID-19. Sequencing was performed on peripheral blood. DNA for the CDR3: TGTGCCAGCAGCCTGGCCAGGGATTATAATTCACCCCTCCACTTT. Translating gives CASSLARDYNSPLHF.